Here is one T cell receptor beta chain with its context. There is no known antigen for this receptor. No much larger clone is present one base from it, and per-base qualities are unavailable. CDR1 MNHEY and CDR2 SVGAGI were looked up in the germline V gene. The cysteine opens and the phenylalanine closes a CDR3 of 15 amino acids. Only the CDR3 DNA is retained, 45 bases long and in frame from the first base. At the junction V is shortened by 5 bases and J by 8 bases; bases outside the gene matches: 14. The donors were included in the validation cohort of approximately 120 subjects, a group kept apart from the roughly 670-subject first cohort. This specimen belongs to a study of cytomegalovirus exposure and HLA in healthy donors (dated by TCRdb to about 2017). About the investigation overall: A later analysis indicated that the 90 to 150 validation repertoires were generated on the platform also employed for the approximately 670 repertoires of the first cohort. The aim of the study was to test whether cataloging public T cell receptors could identify signatures of past pathogen exposure. Along with the roughly 700-subject first cohort, a separate validation cohort of some 130 different subjects was used. High-throughput TCR immunosequencing, statistical association of individual TCRs with disease status, and machine learning were combined to predict cytomegalovirus infection status. Results and caveats for the whole study, not just this receptor: Most TCR sequences were seen in very few donors, while some public TCRs were found in many individuals. Of the cluster scores, 90% to 95% were above 0 in a later analysis, which found that TCRs clustered in the first cohort also tended to co-occur in the 120 or so validation repertoires. The study listed 170 or so TCR beta chains as associated with cytomegalovirus. In both the original and validation cohorts, the classifier was reported to diagnose cytomegalovirus status with high specificity and sensitivity. A later analysis lacked HLA typing for the validation cohort, so it scored co-occurrence in that cohort across all 110 or so repertoires. The authors suggested that the approach could potentially be generalized to other disease states and immunological phenotypes. In vitro tests confirmed that a few of the cytomegalovirus-associated TCR beta chains recognize cytomegalovirus antigens.

The library was built by means of the immunoSEQ multiplex PCR assay. The source study handled its data this way. To diagnose cytomegalovirus status from the catalog of TCR beta chain sequences, a statistical classification framework was built. Imported from immuneACCESS, the table was reduced by TCRdb to in-frame sequences with V and J called. These copies leave out some clones; in studies compared against another copy, an unresolved V gene accounts for under half, and the cause of the remainder is not known. That table is the source of V, J and clone size, and D and trimming were worked out from the DNA. This sample has about 63,000 clones in its table, and 89% of those were observed once. The ten largest account for approximately 1.2% of the sample.

Sequenced sample: PBMCs. This receptor chain uses TRBV6-5 and TRBJ1-2; the junction holds 7 bases that match TRBD1. The sequence was obtained from a woman aged 18 to 35 in good health and CMV-seronegative. The CDR3 here reads CASSLGTVPRNGYTF. In nucleotides, the sequence is TGTGCCAGCAGTCTCGGGACAGTACCACGGAACGGCTACACCTTC.